Described below is a single T cell receptor beta chain sequence and its context. The antigen remains undetermined. These data belong to a study of OX40 agonist ivuxolimab in advanced cancers. Points from the study as a whole: Clonal expansion was seen in CD4+ and CD8+ blood T cells by week 6 at 0.1 to 3.0 mg/kg. Researchers did not determine the expanded peripheral T cells' antigen specificity.

After removal of 0 bases from V and 6 bases from J, the junction contained 8 bases not matched to a gene. Germline-derived CDR1 and CDR2 are SEHNR and FQNEAQ (reference sequence). The CDR3 contains 16 residues. Some clones are missing from TCRdb's copy, which holds only in-frame ones; the method was immunoSEQ multiplex PCR. This table has roughly 70,000 clones, approximately 81% appearing once. This specimen consisted of CD4+ or CD8+ T cells sorted from blood, obtained in a trial of the OX40 agonist ivuxolimab. The clonotype was recovered from an adult with an advanced solid tumor such as melanoma, head and neck, liver or kidney cancer. The chain combines TRBV7-9 with TRBJ1-2; 9 bases are shared with TRBD1. The DNA for the CDR3 is TGTGCCAGCAGCTTAGCGGGGACAGGGATTAGTCATGGCTACACCTTC. It yields the protein CASSLAGTGISHGYTF.